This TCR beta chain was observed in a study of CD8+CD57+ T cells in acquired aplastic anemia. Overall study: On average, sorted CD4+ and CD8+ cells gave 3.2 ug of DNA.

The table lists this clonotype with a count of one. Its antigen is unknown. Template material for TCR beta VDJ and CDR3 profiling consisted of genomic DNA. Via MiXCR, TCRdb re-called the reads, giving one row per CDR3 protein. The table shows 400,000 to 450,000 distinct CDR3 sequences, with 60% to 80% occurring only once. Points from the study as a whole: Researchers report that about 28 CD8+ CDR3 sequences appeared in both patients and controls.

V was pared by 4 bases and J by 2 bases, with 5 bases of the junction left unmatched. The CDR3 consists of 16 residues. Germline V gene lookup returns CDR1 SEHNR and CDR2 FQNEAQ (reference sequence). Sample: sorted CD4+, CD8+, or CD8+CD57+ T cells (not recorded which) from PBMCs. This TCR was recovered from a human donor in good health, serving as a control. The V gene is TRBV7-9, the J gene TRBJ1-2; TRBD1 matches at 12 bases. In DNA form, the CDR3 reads TGTGCCAGCAGCTCAGCCGGGACAGGGGGCAACTATGGCTACACCTTC. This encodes CASSSAGTGGNYGYTF. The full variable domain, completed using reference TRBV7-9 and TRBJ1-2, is DTGVSQNPRHKITKRGQNVTFRCDPISEHNRLYWYRQTLGQGPEFLTYFQNEAQLEKSRLLSDRFSAERPKGSFSTLEIQRTEQGDSAMYLCASSSAGTGGNYGYTFGSGTRLTVV.